This is a list of T cell receptor beta chains from one sample in a study of a mutant IDH1 vaccine in newly diagnosed glioma. Which antigens these TCRs recognize remains unknown. Assay: immunoSEQ multiplex PCR; the TCRdb copy retains only in-frame clones and omits some. The data contain 40,000 to 60,000 clones, 65% to 85% of them singletons. This material consisted of PBMCs, taken from a glioma patient whose treatment included an IDH1 peptide vaccine. These receptor sequences come from a man aged 35 to 55 with glioma. Each CDR3 is given with its conserved first and last residue. Each record gives: D gene, V gene, J gene, clone size, CDR3 DNA, CDR3 protein. D genes are given only for firm matches. Clone size, where shown, is once, few, many, or a class for clones that have expanded.

.	TRBV18	TRBJ1-5	.	TGTGCCAGCTCACAACAGGACAATCAGCCCCAGCATTTT	CASSQQDNQPQHF
.	TRBV10-3	TRBJ1-5	once	TGTGCCACCGCGCCCGCGGTTAATCAGCCCCAGCATTTT	CATAPAVNQPQHF
TRBD1	TRBV4-2	TRBJ2-2	once	TGTGCCAGCAGCCCCGGGACAGGGACAAACGGGGAGCTGTTTTTT	CASSPGTGTNGELFF
.	TRBV5-1	TRBJ1-1	.	TGCGCCAGCAGCTTGGGACGGGCCAGGGGAATGACCACTGAAGCTTTCTTT	CASSLGRARGMTTEAFF
TRBD1	TRBV5-1	TRBJ1-2	.	TGCGCCAGTACCGGGACAGAGTATGGCTACACCTTC	CASTGTEYGYTF
.	TRBV30	TRBJ2-3	.	TGTGCCTGGAGTGAGGGGTACGTTAGAGCGCAGTATTTT	CAWSEGYVRAQYF
.	TRBV4-1	TRBJ2-5	.	TGCGCCAGCAGCCTCGGAGAGACCCAGTACTTC	CASSLGETQYF
TRBD1	TRBV5-1	TRBJ1-1	.	TGCGCCAGCAGTCCCGGGACAGGGATGGGCACTGAAGCTTTCTTT	CASSPGTGMGTEAFF
.	TRBV15	TRBJ2-3	.	TGTGCCACCAGCCCTCAGGGCGCCACAGATACGCAGTATTTT	CATSPQGATDTQYF
TRBD1	TRBV6-5	TRBJ2-7	.	TGTGCCAGCAGTGGGGGACAGGGTCCATGGGAGCAGTACTTC	CASSGGQGPWEQYF
.	TRBV4-1	TRBJ1-5	.	TGCGCCAGCAGCCCCCCGAGCAATCAGCCCCAGCATTTT	CASSPPSNQPQHF
TRBD2	TRBV5-1	TRBJ2-3	.	TGCGCCAGCAGTTCCGGGACTAGCGGGATCGATACGCAGTATTTT	CASSSGTSGIDTQYF
.	TRBV4-2	TRBJ1-5	.	TGTGCCAGCAGCCAAACACAGGATAGCAATCAGCCCCAGCATTTT	CASSQTQDSNQPQHF
.	TRBV5-4	TRBJ2-2	few	TGTGCCAGCAGAACCGGGACACGTGCGAGAGAGGGGGAGCTGTTTTTT	CASRTGTRAREGELFF
TRBD1	TRBV5-1	TRBJ2-7	.	TGCGCCAGCAGCTCCACGGCAGGGGGCTTATACGAGCAGTACTTC	CASSSTAGGLYEQYF
TRBD2	TRBV5-1	TRBJ2-2	.	TGCGCCAGCAGCCTCGGGACTAGCGGGAAGTACACCGGGGAGCTGTTTTTT	CASSLGTSGKYTGELFF
.	TRBV5-1	TRBJ1-2	few	TGCGCCAGCAGCTCACGCCATGGGGGGTCTGTCGATGGCTACACCTTC	CASSSRHGGSVDGYTF
.	TRBV5-1	TRBJ2-5	once	TGCGCCAGCAGCTTGGGGGCAGGCGTACAAGAGACCCAGTACTTC	CASSLGAGVQETQYF
TRBD1	TRBV6-1	TRBJ2-6	.	TGTGCCACTACGGGACAGGGGGCTGGGGCCAACGTCCTGACTTTC	CATTGQGAGANVLTF
.	TRBV15	TRBJ2-4	.	TGTGCCACCCTCTCGCGGAGGGTAGCCAAAAACATTCAGTACTTC	CATLSRRVAKNIQYF
TRBD1	TRBV19	TRBJ1-6	.	TGTGCCAGTATGGGGACAGGGCCTCTGGCCCTCCACTTT	CASMGTGPLALHF
.	TRBV7-9	TRBJ2-7	few	TGTGCCAGCTCGGGGTTGGCGGGGACGGGCTACGAGCAGTACTTC	CASSGLAGTGYEQYF
TRBD2	TRBV11-2	TRBJ2-7	.	TGTGCCAGCAGCTTAGGAGCTAGCGGCCCCTACGAGCAGTACTTC	CASSLGASGPYEQYF
.	TRBV11-2	TRBJ2-3	few	TGTGCCAGCAGTAGAGGTGGAGACACAGATACGCAGTATTTT	CASSRGGDTDTQYF